These 21 T cell receptor beta chains came from one sample sequenced in a study of PD-1 blockade in classical Hodgkin lymphoma. Data came from immunoSEQ multiplex PCR; TCRdb stores just in-frame clones and leaves some out. The profile shows about 10,000 clones, around 74% of them singletons. Exposure to brentuximab vedotin varied, and each patient had relapsed following autologous stem cell transplantation. The sample in question was peripheral blood mononuclear cells (PBMCs), obtained at baseline. All receptors derive from a human donor with classical Hodgkin lymphoma.

The V and J genes are TRBV4-1 and TRBJ1-2; D may be TRBD1 (5 bases). The germline CDR1 and CDR2 sequences are MGHRA and YSYEKL. This CDR3 is 16 amino acids long. With 0 bases removed from V and 0 bases from J, the gap between germline ends came to 11 bases. CDR3 in DNA: TGCGCCAGCAGCCAAGAAGGGGCAGCCGCTAACTATGGCTACACCTTC. It translates to CASSQEGAAANYGYTF.

This chain uses TRBV5-6 with TRBJ1-1, with a possible D match to TRBD1 (5 bases). This CDR3 is 14 amino acids long. Deletions cut 5 bases from V and 7 bases from J, with 18 bases between. Per the germline V gene, CDR1 is SGHDT and CDR2 is YYEEEE. The CDR3 protein is CASSYGGVIIEAFF. The CDR3 DNA is TGTGCCAGCAGTTACGGGGGGGTCATAATTGAAGCTTTCTTT. Full variable domain (remainder filled in from reference TRBV5-6 and TRBJ1-1): DAGVTQSPTHLIKTRGQQVTLRCSPKSGHDTVSWYQQALGQGPQFIFQYYEEEERQRGNFPDRFSGHQFPNYSSELNVNALLLGDSALYLCASSYGGVIIEAFFGQGTRLTVV.

The genes are TRBV23-1 and TRBJ2-3; no clear D gene. TRBV23-1 is flagged as an ORF with uncertain function. Trimming took off 6 bases at V and 3 bases at J, with 13 bases between the two ends. There are 14 residues in the CDR3. The CDR3 DNA reads as TGCGCCAGCAGAGGATCCCCGCGGACAGATACGCAGTATTTT. Its protein is CASRGSPRTDTQYF.

The sample holds a few counts of this clone. The chain has TRBV6-6 and TRBJ1-1; D perhaps matches TRBD1 (5 bases). The germline V and J ends were trimmed by 0 bases and 6 bases, with 17 bases remaining between them. The CDR3 runs to 16 residues. Germline loops: CDR1 MNHNY, CDR2 SVGAGI (reference sequence). The CDR3, as DNA: TGTGCCAGCAGTTACTCGCCAGGGTTGGAAATTGCTGAAGCTTTCTTT. This translates into CASSYSPGLEIAEAFF.

The J gene is TRBJ2-7, the V gene TRBV7-9, with 9 bases matching TRBD2. The CDR3 covers 15 residues. V was clipped by 3 bases and J by 6 bases; unmatched bases: 9. CDR1 and CDR2 (germline): SEHNR, FQNEAQ (reference sequence). This chain's CDR3 is CASSFKGGGAFEQYF. DNA of the CDR3: TGTGCCAGCAGCTTCAAAGGCGGGGGGGCCTTCGAGCAGTACTTC.

This rearrangement joins TRBV2 to TRBJ2-3; no clear D. The CDR3 runs to 12 residues. V was clipped by 8 bases and J by 2 bases, with 8 bases between them. Germline-derived CDR1 and CDR2 are SNHLY and FYNNEI. As DNA, the CDR3 is TGTGCCAGCCACCAGCCCACAGATACGCAGTATTTT. Its protein product is CASHQPTDTQYF.

V and J are TRBV9 and TRBJ2-5; D possibly corresponds to TRBD1 (6 bases). Trimming cost V 4 bases and J 5 bases, with 18 bases left between them. The CDR3 consists of 15 residues. The germline CDR1 and CDR2 sequences are SGDLS and YYNGEE. CDR3 nucleotides: TGTGCCAGCAGCCCCCGGGACAATTCGGCGGAGACCCAGTACTTC. Its protein product is CASSPRDNSAETQYF.

This chain uses TRBV20-1 with TRBJ1-1; D is unresolved. Germline V gene data show CDR1 as DFQATT and CDR2 as SNEGSKA (reference sequence). The CDR3 spans 10 residues. Trimming took 7 bases from V and 10 from J, leaving 13 bases between them. The CDR3: CSVGGRGAFF. CDR3 sequence (DNA): TGCAGTGTTGGAGGTCGGGGAGCTTTCTTT.

The J gene is TRBJ1-2, the V gene TRBV5-1, with TRBD1 matching 8 bases. Trimming removed 2 bases from V and 2 bases from J; junction bases left unmatched: 5. Germline-derived CDR1 and CDR2 are SGHRS and YFSETQ. CDR3 length equals 15 residues. CDR3 nucleotides: TGCGCCAGCAGCTTACGGACAGGGTCCAACTATGGCTACACCTTC. Its protein product is CASSLRTGSNYGYTF.

The rearrangement uses TRBV7-9 and TRBJ1-5, with a weak D call TRBD1 (5 bases). The germline V gene has CDR1 SEHNR and CDR2 FQNEAQ (reference sequence). V lost 3 bases and J lost 3, with 9 bases in between. This CDR3 comprises 14 residues. The CDR3 DNA sequence: TGTGCCAGCAGCTTTTCAGGGAACAATCAGCCCCAGCATTTT. It encodes CASSFSGNNQPQHF.

This sequence joins TRBV11-2 and TRBJ2-5; TRBD2 matches 15 bases. Germline CDR1 is SGHAT and CDR2 is FQNNGV. The length of the CDR3 is 17 residues. Losses at the gene ends were 3 bases for V and 5 bases for J; bases not matched to a gene: 7. DNA for the CDR3: TGTGCCAGCAGCTTTAGGACTAGCGGGGGGGTCACGGAGACCCAGTACTTC. This gives the protein CASSFRTSGGVTETQYF.

The chain has TRBV5-5 and TRBJ2-3, with unresolved D. Per germline, CDR1 SGHKS and CDR2 YYEKEE (reference sequence). The CDR3 loop spans 16 amino acids. Trimming shortened V by 8 bases and J by 1 base, and 20 bases separated the two germline ends. CDR3 in amino acids: CASNPSMQIGTDTQYF. The CDR3 DNA follows: TGTGCCAGTAACCCGTCCATGCAAATCGGCACAGATACGCAGTATTTT.

This chain uses TRBV7-9 with TRBJ2-5; D call uncertain. The germline V and J ends were trimmed by 1 base and 1 base, with 10 bases remaining between them. CDR3 size: 15 residues. The germline V gene has CDR1 SEHNR and CDR2 FQNEAQ (reference sequence). CDR3 region: CASSLEARPQETQYF. For the CDR3, the DNA is TGTGCCAGCAGCTTAGAGGCGAGACCCCAAGAGACCCAGTACTTC.

This clone was found once. The chain has TRBV4-2 and TRBJ1-5, with D unclear. Germline V gene sequence: CDR1 LGHNA, CDR2 YNFKEQ. The length of the CDR3 is 15 residues. V was pared by 4 bases and J by 0 bases, with 10 bases between. The chain's CDR3 is CASSPKSYSNQPQHF. DNA of the CDR3: TGTGCCAGCAGCCCAAAGAGTTATAGCAATCAGCCCCAGCATTTT.

V usage is TRBV28 and J usage is TRBJ1-2; D is undetermined. The V and J ends lost 2 bases and 5 bases respectively, with 12 bases between them. The CDR3 length is 14 residues. Germline loops: CDR1 MDHEN, CDR2 SYDVKM. CDR3 nucleotides: TGTGCCAGCAGTTTAGCCGGGGAAGGATATGGCTACACCTTC. It codes for CASSLAGEGYGYTF.

This clone was detected once. The genes are TRBV19 and TRBJ1-5, with 7 bases aligning to TRBD1. With V trimmed by 11 bases and J by 5 bases, 12 bases remained unmatched. This CDR3 has 14 residues. Germline lookup yields CDR1 LNHDA and CDR2 SQIVND (reference sequence). The CDR3 nucleotides are TGTGCCTGCCACCCGGGACAGTCATATCAGCCCCAGCATTTT. Protein: CACHPGQSYQPQHF. The full variable domain, in which reference TRBV19 and TRBJ1-5 provide the parts outside the CDR3, is DGGITQSPKYLFRKEGQNVTLSCEQNLNHDAMYWYRQDPGQGLRLIYYSQIVNDFQKGDIAEGYSVSREKKESFPLTVTSAQKNPTAFYLCACHPGQSYQPQHFGDGTRLSIL.

This clone was seen just once. The V gene is TRBV4-2, the J gene TRBJ2-2, with D possibly being TRBD2 (6 bases). The germline V gene encodes CDR1 LGHNA and CDR2 YNFKEQ. V lost 3 bases and J lost 5, with 13 bases in between. The CDR3 spans 15 residues. The CDR3 loop is CASSQDLLATGELFF. CDR3 coding DNA: TGTGCCAGCAGCCAGGACCTCCTAGCGACCGGGGAGCTGTTTTTT.

This sequence joins TRBV6-9 and TRBJ2-7; 7 bases match TRBD1. From germline, CDR1 is MNHGY and CDR2 SVAAGI. The ends lost 10 bases at V and 6 bases at J; junction bases unmatched: 6. The CDR3 covers 11 residues. CDR3 sequence reads: CATLTGSEQYF. In DNA, the CDR3 is TGTGCCACCCTGACAGGGTCCGAGCAGTACTTC.

The chain has TRBV2 and TRBJ1-2; D is unresolved. The CDR3 has 14 amino acids. Trimming took off 1 base at V and 4 bases at J, with 10 bases between the two ends. Germline-derived CDR1 and CDR2 are SNHLY and FYNNEI. CDR3 nucleotides: TGTGCCAGCAGTGAAGGGGTCGGCGGCTATGGCTACACCTTC. Its protein is CASSEGVGGYGYTF.

This sequence joins TRBV2 and TRBJ2-3; 7 nucleotides match TRBD1. Germline CDR1 and CDR2: SNHLY and FYNNEI. Trimming at V came to 8 bases and at J to 6 bases, leaving 14 bases not matched to a gene. The CDR3 spans 15 residues. In DNA form, the CDR3 reads TGTGCCAGCTCGGGACAGCTCGAATCTGGGGATACGCAGTATTTT. It specifies CASSGQLESGDTQYF.

This clone was seen only a few times. The V gene is TRBV5-1, the J gene TRBJ1-1, with unresolved D. This CDR3 region has 16 residues. V was shortened by 0 bases and J by 2 bases, with 14 bases between the two germline ends. Germline assignment: CDR1 SGHRS and CDR2 YFSETQ. CDR3 nucleotide sequence: TGCGCCAGCAGCTTGGGGAGCTCCATCCGAAACACTGAAGCTTTCTTT. Protein: CASSLGSSIRNTEAFF.